One and the same sample provided the 25 T cell receptor beta chains below, sequenced in a study of circulating and synovial CD4+ cells in juvenile arthritis. Clones were read by immunoSEQ multiplex PCR, and TCRdb kept only the in-frame ones, dropping some. The profile shows approximately 16,000 clones, around 91% of them singletons. The source material was CD4+ T cells from blood. These receptors were taken from a human donor with juvenile idiopathic arthritis.

The V call is TRBV7-2, the J call TRBJ2-5, with D tentatively TRBD2 (6 bases). The CDR3 is made up of 15 amino acids. Trimming left V 4 bases short and J 2 bases short, with 14 bases between. Per germline, CDR1 SGHTA and CDR2 FQGNSA. CDR3 nucleotides: TGTGCCAGCAGCTCCCTTTTGGCGGGACAAGAGACCCAGTACTTC. As protein: CASSSLLAGQETQYF.

The chain recombines TRBV5-4 with TRBJ1-2, with TRBD1 identical over 7 bases. Germline trimming cut 4 bases from V and 4 bases from J; bases unmatched to any gene: 10. Germline loops: CDR1 SGHNT, CDR2 YYREEE (reference sequence). This CDR3 contains 15 residues. The CDR3 nucleotides are TGTGCCAGCAGCCCCGCCGAGGGGGCCTCCTATGGCTACACCTTC. The encoded protein is CASSPAEGASYGYTF.

CDR3 DNA sequence: TGTGCCAGCTCACCGGGCGGGGGGCTCGGAGCCAACGTCCTGACTTTC. Translated, it gives CASSPGGGLGANVLTF. The chain joins TRBV18 to TRBJ2-6, with 8 bases matching TRBD2. Germline CDR1 reads KGHSH; CDR2 reads LQKENI. The CDR3 has 16 amino acids. With V trimmed by 3 bases and J by 7 bases, 8 bases remained unmatched.

The CDR3 region is CASRSRQQVENTEAFF. The CDR3 DNA sequence: TGTGCCAGCAGGTCACGACAGCAAGTTGAGAACACTGAAGCTTTCTTT. This chain connects TRBV7-9 to TRBJ1-1, with D possibly matching TRBD1 (5 bases). Germline V gene sequence: CDR1 SEHNR, CDR2 FQNEAQ (reference sequence). This CDR3 has 16 residues. Trimming removed 6 bases from V and 1 base from J, with 18 bases in between.

This chain joins TRBV10-2 and TRBJ2-5; 9 nucleotides align to TRBD2. Losses at the gene ends were 4 bases for V and 2 bases for J; bases not matched to a gene: 8. This CDR3 comprises 16 residues. The germline V gene encodes CDR1 WSHSY and CDR2 SAAADI. In DNA form, the CDR3 reads TGCGCCAGCAGTGGGGTAGCGGGAGTGGGACAAGAGACCCAGTACTTC. Translating it yields CASSGVAGVGQETQYF.

This clone is a singleton in its sample. This rearrangement joins TRBV6-5 to TRBJ1-5; the D is unclear. V lost 4 bases and J lost 2, with 9 bases in between. Per the germline V gene, CDR1 is MNHEY and CDR2 is SVGAGI. The CDR3 sequence is 14 residues long. The CDR3 loop reads CASSSSGRNQPQHF. As DNA, the CDR3 is TGTGCCAGCAGTTCATCAGGTCGCAATCAGCCCCAGCATTTT.

V is TRBV6-5 and J is TRBJ1-1; tentative D call: TRBD1 (5 bases). The CDR3 is made up of 15 amino acids. Trimming removed 6 bases from V and 0 bases from J, with 14 bases in between. CDR1 and CDR2 from the germline V gene are MNHEY and SVGAGI. CDR3 region: CASRRVRGMNTEAFF. In DNA, the CDR3 is TGTGCCAGCAGGCGGGTTCGGGGGATGAACACTGAAGCTTTCTTT.

This CDR3 is CSAGGASEAYEQYF. CDR3 bases: TGCAGCGCCGGTGGGGCTAGCGAGGCCTACGAGCAGTACTTC. This rearrangement joins TRBV29-1 to TRBJ2-7; D might be TRBD2 (6 bases). Trimming pared 7 bases from V and 2 bases from J, leaving 18 bases between. Germline assignment: CDR1 SQVTM and CDR2 ANQGSEA. The CDR3 length is 14 residues.

The table lists this clone with a few counts. This chain uses TRBV7-2 with TRBJ1-3; the D is unclear. The CDR3 sequence is 15 residues long. Germline CDR1 SGHTA, CDR2 FQGNSA. V was shortened by 6 bases and J by 0 bases, with 12 bases between the two germline ends. The CDR3, as DNA: TGTGCCAGCAGTTTCCAGGCCAGCTCTGGAAACACCATATATTTT. Protein: CASSFQASSGNTIYF.

This chain links TRBV10-3 with TRBJ2-3; tentative D call: TRBD2 (5 bases). CDR1 and CDR2 (germline): ENHRY, SYGVKD. Deletions cut 4 bases from V and 0 bases from J, with 8 bases between. This CDR3 spans 14 amino acids. In DNA, the CDR3 is TGTGCCATCAGTGGACTACTTAGCACAGATACGCAGTATTTT. Translating gives CAISGLLSTDTQYF.

This sequence joins TRBV6-1 and TRBJ1-5; 7 positions match TRBD1. Germline lookup yields CDR1 MNHNS and CDR2 SASEGT. Unmatched junction bases numbered 11, after V lost 0 bases and J lost 3 bases. The CDR3 runs to 18 residues. The CDR3: CASSEALSGQLTNQPQHF. The CDR3 DNA reads as TGTGCCAGCAGTGAAGCGCTTTCGGGACAGTTAACCAATCAGCCCCAGCATTTT.

The V gene is TRBV19, the J gene TRBJ1-1; the D is unclear. V lost 7 bases and J lost 5, with 8 bases in between. CDR1 is LNHDA, CDR2 SQIVND, per germline (reference sequence). The CDR3 is 11 residues long. In DNA form, the CDR3 reads TGTGCCAGTAACCTAGAGACTGAAGCTTTCTTT. Translation: CASNLETEAFF. Variable domain in full (rest from reference TRBV19 and TRBJ1-1): DGGITQSPKYLFRKEGQNVTLSCEQNLNHDAMYWYRQDPGQGLRLIYYSQIVNDFQKGDIAEGYSVSREKKESFPLTVTSAQKNPTAFYLCASNLETEAFFGQGTRLTVV.

This clone was picked up one time. The V gene is TRBV7-2, the J gene TRBJ1-1; D is undetermined. The CDR3 has 12 residues. Germline V CDR1 and CDR2: SGHTA, FQGNSA. V dropped 0 bases and J dropped 10 bases, with 9 bases sitting between them. As DNA, the CDR3 is TGTGCCAGCAGCTTAGCTAACAGTCTAGCTTTCTTT. Translating it yields CASSLANSLAFF.

The chain is built from TRBV5-1 and TRBJ1-1; 7 bases agree with TRBD1. This CDR3 region has 15 residues. V was pared by 5 bases and J by 4 bases, with 11 bases of the junction left unmatched. The V gene's germline CDR1 is SGHRS and CDR2 YFSETQ. The CDR3 bases are TGCGCCAGCAGTGATACAGGGGCTAGGGGCACTGAAGCTTTCTTT. Encoded protein: CASSDTGARGTEAFF.

The V call is TRBV7-8, the J call TRBJ2-7; the match to TRBD1 covers 7 bases. CDR1 and CDR2 (germline): SGHVS, FQNEAQ. The V and J ends lost 5 bases and 2 bases, in that order; junction bases with no gene match: 9. The length of the CDR3 is 15 residues. The CDR3 is CASSPTLTGTYEQYF. The DNA of the CDR3 is TGTGCCAGCAGCCCTACCTTGACAGGGACCTACGAGCAGTACTTC.

This chain uses TRBV5-1 with TRBJ2-5; D may be TRBD2 (5 bases). The last part of the DNA fits TRBJ2-7 better; the J call may be wrong. CDR1 is SGHRS, CDR2 YFSETQ, per germline. The CDR3 runs 13 residues. The DNA for the CDR3 is TGCGCCAGCAGCTTGAGGACTCTCTACGAGCAGTACTTC. Its translation: CASSLRTLYEQYF.

The chain joins TRBV6-5 to TRBJ2-2; D call uncertain. The V end was cut by 2 bases, the J end by 8 bases, with 15 bases between. Per the germline V gene, CDR1 is MNHEY and CDR2 is SVGAGI. This CDR3 is 15 amino acids long. The CDR3 protein is CASSYGSRGGGELFF. CDR3 nucleotides: TGTGCCAGCAGTTACGGGTCACGAGGTGGGGGGGAGCTGTTTTTT.

The chain uses TRBV27 and TRBJ1-2, with 10 bases aligning to TRBD1. This CDR3 has 15 amino acids. The V and J ends lost 5 bases and 7 bases, in that order; junction bases with no gene match: 10. Germline V gene data show CDR1 as MNHEY and CDR2 as SMNVEV (reference sequence). The CDR3 nucleotides read TGTGCCAGCAGTCCTTACAAGGGACAGGGGTCTGGCTACACCTTC. Protein: CASSPYKGQGSGYTF.

The chain has TRBV6-1 and TRBJ1-1; no clear D gene. Trimming shortened V by 8 bases and J by 3 bases, and 13 bases separated the two germline ends. The CDR3 length is 13 residues. CDR1 and CDR2 from the germline V gene are MNHNS and SASEGT. The DNA for the CDR3 is TGTGCCAGCCGGTGGCGGGCGGACACTGAAGCTTTCTTT. Amino acid sequence: CASRWRADTEAFF.

The chain couples TRBV7-9 to TRBJ1-1, with TRBD1 as a possible D gene (6 bases). Germline lookup yields CDR1 SEHNR and CDR2 FQNEAQ (reference sequence). The ends were cut back, 5 bases at V and 5 bases at J, with 12 bases in the middle. This CDR3 has 13 residues. For the CDR3, the DNA is TGTGCCAGCAGCCCCAGGGGCCCTACTGAAGCTTTCTTT. Encoded protein: CASSPRGPTEAFF. Combining the CDR3 with reference TRBV7-9 and TRBJ1-1 gives the whole variable domain DTGVSQNPRHKITKRGQNVTFRCDPISEHNRLYWYRQTLGQGPEFLTYFQNEAQLEKSRLLSDRFSAERPKGSFSTLEIQRTEQGDSAMYLCASSPRGPTEAFFGQGTRLTVV.

The chain links TRBV5-1 to TRBJ2-1, with TRBD2 matching 10 bases. J gave up 6 bases and V 0 bases, and 6 bases lay outside the gene matches. CDR3 length: 16 amino acids. Germline V gives CDR1 SGHRS, CDR2 YFSETQ. Here the CDR3 reads CASSLGSTSGVNEQFF. The DNA for the CDR3 is TGCGCCAGCAGCTTGGGGTCCACTAGCGGGGTCAATGAGCAGTTCTTC.

DNA for the CDR3: TGTGCCAGCAGCTTTACACTCCGGTTCGGGACAGGGAACGAGCAGTACTTC. Amino acids: CASSFTLRFGTGNEQYF. The rearrangement joins TRBV7-8 to TRBJ2-7; 9 nucleotides align to TRBD1. The germline CDR1 and CDR2 sequences are SGHVS and FQNEAQ. This CDR3 comprises 17 residues. V lost 3 bases and J lost 5; bases outside the gene matches: 14.

The rearrangement links TRBV30 to TRBJ2-7; a possible D gene is TRBD1 (6 bases). The V gene's germline CDR1 is GTSNPN and CDR2 SVGIG (reference sequence). The V end lost 4 bases, the J end lost 2 bases, and 18 bases lay between the germline ends. The length of the CDR3 is 15 residues. CDR3 in DNA: TGTGCCTGGACCGGGACACCCGCTGGGGCCTACGAGCAGTACTTC. The encoded protein is CAWTGTPAGAYEQYF.

J is TRBJ2-1 and V is TRBV5-6, with 9 bases that match TRBD1. The trim removed 3 bases at V and 1 base at J, leaving 5 bases unmatched. CDR3 size: 16 residues. Germline CDR1 and CDR2: SGHDT and YYEEEE. The CDR3 region has the DNA TGTGCCAGCAGCTCGATACAGGGGGCGTCCTACAATGAGCAGTTCTTC. This gives the protein CASSSIQGASYNEQFF. The whole variable domain, remainder taken from reference TRBV5-6 and TRBJ2-1, is DAGVTQSPTHLIKTRGQQVTLRCSPKSGHDTVSWYQQALGQGPQFIFQYYEEEERQRGNFPDRFSGHQFPNYSSELNVNALLLGDSALYLCASSSIQGASYNEQFFGPGTRLTVL.

The chain is built from TRBV29-1 and TRBJ1-2; TRBD1 might be the D (5 bases). CDR1 is SQVTM and CDR2 is ANQGSEA in the germline V gene. CDR3 length: 14 residues. V lost 4 bases, J lost 7 bases, and 19 bases lay in between. Written as DNA, the CDR3 is TGCAGCGTTGGGGTAGGGCAGGGTTTGGGTGGCTACACCTTC. It encodes CSVGVGQGLGGYTF.